This T cell receptor (beta chain) was documented in a study of OX40 agonist ivuxolimab in advanced cancers. Study context: Participants, roughly 81% male, averaged 60 years of age, ranging from roughly 23 to 90. Of the participants, approximately 40% had some prior anti-PD-1, anti-PD-L1 or anti-CTLA-4 therapy, which was allowed.

TCRdb keeps only in-frame clones here, not all; method: immunoSEQ multiplex PCR. The sample lists about 81,000 clones; around 90% were seen once. Regarding the study as a whole: Certain nonresponders additionally had low normalized T-cell clonal expansion.

Trimming shortened V by 4 bases and J by 4 bases, and 20 bases separated the two germline ends. Germline V lookup: CDR1 SEHNR, CDR2 FQNEAQ (reference sequence). The CDR3 runs to 17 residues. In regard to this clone: The antigen is not known.

Sampling of blood occurred at baseline, cycle 4 day 1, and cycle 7 day 1. The TCR comes from an adult with an advanced solid tumor such as melanoma, head and neck, liver or kidney cancer. The sequencing used CD4+ or CD8+ T cells sorted from blood, collected in a trial of the OX40 agonist ivuxolimab. The chain carries TRBV7-9 and TRBJ1-3, with D possibly matching TRBD1 (5 bases). The CDR3 coding sequence is TGTGCCAGCAGCTGGGCTATGGGCACAGGCGGAGGAAACACCATATATTTT. This sequence encodes CASSWAMGTGGGNTIYF. Full variable domain (remainder filled in from reference TRBV7-9 and TRBJ1-3): DTGVSQNPRHKITKRGQNVTFRCDPISEHNRLYWYRQTLGQGPEFLTYFQNEAQLEKSRLLSDRFSAERPKGSFSTLEIQRTEQGDSAMYLCASSWAMGTGGGNTIYFGEGSWLTVV.